This T cell receptor (beta chain) was found in a study of blood T cell repertoires in COVID-19. Study-wide background: Acute-phase and convalescent COVID-19 samples originated in the United States, Italy and Spain. T cells, B-cell-depleted T cells, or PBMCs supplied cDNA or gDNA.

This clone has only a few counts. The authors' processing: Nucleated cell number was recorded as an estimate derived from reference gene primer amplification. Libraries were prepared by immunoSEQ multiplex PCR; TCRdb keeps only in-frame clonotypes and omits some of them. The DNA gave D and trimming, while V, J and clone size come from that table. This table holds about 47,000 clones, approximately 78% found once. The CDR3 has 16 amino acids. Trimming left V 4 bases short and J 6 bases short, with 19 bases between. Germline V lookup: CDR1 MNHEY, CDR2 SMNVEV (reference sequence). The receptor was isolated from a human donor with acute or convalescent COVID-19. The donor label of this sample is uncertain. The V and J genes are TRBV27 and TRBJ1-5, with a possible D match to TRBD1 (6 bases). Material: peripheral blood. CDR3 sequence: CASSSNPGWGPQPQHF. DNA of the CDR3: TGTGCCAGCAGTTCAAACCCCGGATGGGGGCCTCAGCCCCAGCATTTT.